This is a list of T cell receptor beta chains from one sample in a study of blood T cell repertoires in COVID-19. Sequencing used immunoSEQ multiplex PCR; TCRdb keeps in-frame clones, though not all of them. This table has 100,000 or so clones, 70% to 90% appearing once. The sequenced sample consisted of peripheral blood. Receptors originate from a human donor in a cohort sampled during active COVID-19. The CDR3 runs from the conserved cysteine through the conserved F or W.

j_gene	v_gene	CDR3aa
TRBJ2-2	TRBV2	CASIQGASANTGELFF
TRBJ1-2	TRBV7-2	CASSLSRGGSYGYTF
TRBJ2-7	TRBV5-1	CASSFSGGEYEQYF
TRBJ2-7	TRBV7-2	CASSSQTGSWDEQYF
TRBJ2-7	TRBV5-1	CASSLSGNYEQYF
TRBJ2-1	TRBV11-3	CASSPGRASGGVDEQFF
TRBJ2-1	TRBV4-1	CASSQDSNEQFF
TRBJ2-7	TRBV7-9	CASSLPTSGRVTYEQYF
TRBJ2-1	TRBV2	CASVQGRIGVWSNEQFF
TRBJ2-7	TRBV7-2	CASSPQAGSYEQYF
TRBJ1-5	TRBV19	CASSISGRSLYQPQHF
TRBJ2-1	TRBV5-1	CASSWGLAVNEQFF
TRBJ1-1	TRBV5-1	CASSLSARGNTEAFF
TRBJ1-2	TRBV11-2	CASSLEYKGYGYTF
TRBJ1-2	TRBV18	CASSPRGTGGLDYGYTF
TRBJ1-1	TRBV11-2	CASSSLLADTEAFF
TRBJ1-1	TRBV3-1/TRBV3-2	CASSHSGQGLTEAFF
TRBJ1-5	TRBV2	CASRTRAGGQPQHF
TRBJ2-5	TRBV15	CATSSRTGPETQYF
TRBJ2-1	TRBV3-1/TRBV3-2	CASSLGGLAPTDEQFF
TRBJ2-7	TRBV25-1	CASSPREPRPYEQYF
TRBJ1-2	TRBV5-6	CASSSYYGYTF